This T cell receptor beta chain was retrieved from a study of cytomegalovirus exposure and HLA in healthy donors. For this clone: Its target is not known.

Points from the study as a whole: Several of the most significant clusters appeared linked to common viral pathogens, based on a later analysis. Overall, around 150 TCR beta chains were annotated as cytomegalovirus-associated. Confirmation in vitro established that a few CMV-associated chains were specific for CMV antigens.

With 60 Vbeta and 13 Jbeta primers, the PCR was carried out. The assay was immunoSEQ multiplex PCR, and TCRdb's table has in-frame clones only and misses some. The table has around 110,000 clones, around 61% seen once. The sequencing sample was made of PBMCs. This TCR was recovered from a woman in her thirties in good health and CMV-seronegative.

This chain's CDR3 is CASILTGSYGYTF. The CDR3 nucleotides are TGTGCCAGCATTCTAACAGGGTCCTATGGCTACACCTTC. The chain uses TRBV6-1 and TRBJ1-2; D perhaps matches TRBD1 (6 bases). The CDR3 is 13 amino acids. The V gene lost 7 bases and the J gene lost 4 bases, with 13 bases spanning the gap. Per germline, CDR1 MNHNS and CDR2 SASEGT.